One and the same sample provided the 21 T cell receptor beta chains below, sequenced in a study of shared clonotypes between healthy human individuals. Only in-frame clones appear in the TCRdb table, and some are missing; sequencing was by immunoSEQ multiplex PCR. The sample shows approximately 99,000 clones, around 68% of them seen only once. The sequencing sample was made of memory CD8+ T cells sorted from blood. Stated subset: CD45RO+ cells pooled with CCR7-negative TemRA cells. These receptors were taken from a woman younger than 45 in good health.

The gene calls are TRBV7-3 and TRBJ1-3, with D perhaps TRBD1 (5 bases). Per germline, CDR1 SGHTA and CDR2 FQGTGA. V was cut by 3 bases and J by 4 bases, with 13 bases left in between. The CDR3 extends over 15 amino acids. The CDR3 sequence is CASSLAGAQGNTIYF. Written as DNA, the CDR3 is TGTGCCAGCAGCTTGGCTGGGGCGCAGGGAAACACCATATATTTT. Full variable domain (remainder filled in from reference TRBV7-3 and TRBJ1-3): GAGVSQTPSNKVTEKGKYVELRCDPISGHTALYWYRQSLGQGPEFLIYFQGTGAADDSGLPNDRFFAVRPEGSVSTLKIQRTERGDSAVYLCASSLAGAQGNTIYFGEGSWLTVV.

The rearrangement links TRBV21-1 to TRBJ2-2; the table's TRBD1 call for D was not verified on the DNA. TRBV21-1 is a known pseudogene. The CDR3 has 14 amino acids. CDR3: CASSKGTVTGELFF. As DNA, the CDR3 is TGTGCCAGCAGCAAAGGGACAGTAACCGGGGAGCTGTTTTTT.

To note about this clone: At the DNA level, this CDR3 is encoded by other sequences in the same sample as well. The chain joins TRBV29-1 to TRBJ2-2, with a weak D call TRBD1 (6 bases). V gave up 6 bases and J gave up 3 bases, with 11 bases separating them. Germline V lookup: CDR1 SQVTM, CDR2 ANQGSEA. This CDR3 is built from 13 residues. CDR3 coding DNA: TGCAGCGTCTCTGGGGGCGACACCGGGGAGCTGTTTTTT. This translates into CSVSGGDTGELFF.

V and J are TRBV5-1 and TRBJ1-1, with 8 nucleotides matching TRBD1. This CDR3 region has 15 residues. Looked up from germline, CDR1 is SGHRS and CDR2 is YFSETQ. V was clipped by 4 bases and J by 5 bases; unmatched bases: 10. CDR3 coding DNA: TGCGCCAGCAGCCCCGGTATGACAGGGGATACTGAAGCTTTCTTT. Protein product: CASSPGMTGDTEAFF. The whole variable domain, remainder taken from reference TRBV5-1 and TRBJ1-1, is KAGVTQTPRYLIKTRGQQVTLSCSPISGHRSVSWYQQTPGQGLQFLFEYFSETQRNKGNFPGRFSGRQFSNSRSEMNVSTLELGDSALYLCASSPGMTGDTEAFFGQGTRLTVV.

The chain combines TRBV7-7 with TRBJ2-2; TRBD2 is a possible D gene (5 bases). V was clipped by 1 base and J by 6 bases, with 15 bases between them. CDR1 is SSHAT, CDR2 FNYEAQ, per germline (reference sequence). The CDR3 contains 16 residues. CDR3 coding DNA: TGTGCCAGCAGCTTAGGGCCAGCACGAGGGTCCGGGGAGCTGTTTTTT. This sequence encodes CASSLGPARGSGELFF.

This clone showed up just once. The chain is built from TRBV19 and TRBJ2-7; no clear D. V lost 0 bases and J lost 6, with 9 bases in between. This CDR3 has 13 residues. CDR1 LNHDA and CDR2 SQIVND come from the germline V gene (reference sequence). The CDR3, as DNA: TGTGCCAGTAGTATAGATCAGGCCAGCGAGCAGTACTTC. The encoded protein is CASSIDQASEQYF.

There are many counts of this clone. This chain uses TRBV27 with TRBJ2-5, with 8 bases that match TRBD1. The J call is in doubt because the DNA end fits TRBJ2-7 better. The CDR3 has 14 residues. In germline, CDR1 is MNHEY, CDR2 SMNVEV (reference sequence). CDR3 region: CASSLSGTGYEQYF. The CDR3 region has the DNA TGTGCCAGCAGTTTATCTGGGACAGGCTACGAGCAGTACTTC.

This chain links TRBV6-4 with TRBJ2-5; weak D call: TRBD2 (6 bases). The J call may not be correct, given that the DNA end is closer to TRBJ2-7. The CDR3 totals 12 residues. Germline V gene lookup returns CDR1 MRHNA and CDR2 SNTAGT. In DNA, the CDR3 is TGTGCCAGCGCTGGGACTCCTTACGAGCAGTACTTC. Its translation: CASAGTPYEQYF.

The chain employs TRBV21-1 and TRBJ1-5; no check of the table's D call, TRBD1, against the DNA was made. TRBV21-1 is termed a pseudogene. This CDR3 contains 15 residues. For the CDR3, the DNA is TGTGCCAGCAGCACCAAGGACAGCACCAATCAGCCCCAGCATTTT. Protein product: CASSTKDSTNQPQHF.

The J gene is TRBJ1-5, the V gene TRBV27, with D uncertain. CDR1 and CDR2 (germline): MNHEY, SMNVEV (reference sequence). V lost 0 bases, J lost 3 bases, and 9 bases lay in between. The CDR3 extends over 15 amino acids. DNA of the CDR3: TGTGCCAGCAGTTTATCGTTGGCCGTCAATCAGCCCCAGCATTTT. As protein: CASSLSLAVNQPQHF.

This clone was seen a few times. This chain uses TRBV4-1 with TRBJ2-1; D unresolved. The CDR3 covers 13 residues. From germline, CDR1 is MGHRA and CDR2 YSYEKL. V shed 2 bases and J shed 8 bases, with 10 bases lying between them. In nucleotides, the CDR3 is TGCGCCAGCAGCCAAAGGGCCTCGGATGAGCAGTTCTTC. Amino acid sequence: CASSQRASDEQFF.

Concerning this clone: One base away lies a much larger clone, so this may be a sequencing read error. The chain employs TRBV28 and TRBJ2-1; 14 nucleotides match TRBD2. Trimming removed 5 bases from V and 6 bases from J; junction bases left unmatched: 3. Germline CDR1 MDHEN, CDR2 SYDVKM. The CDR3 has 15 amino acids. The CDR3 DNA reads TGTGCCAGCAGTGCCGGGACTAGCGGGAGCAATGAGCAGTTCTTC. Its translation is CASSAGTSGSNEQFF.

In its sample, this clone is medium-sized. This chain links TRBV6-4 with TRBJ2-1; TRBD1 might be the D (5 bases). CDR1 is MRHNA and CDR2 is SNTAGT in the germline V gene. The V end lost 8 bases, the J end lost 7 bases, and 18 bases lay between the germline ends. The CDR3 is 14 amino acids. DNA for the CDR3: TGTGCCAGCTCAAAGACCGCACAGGCAAATGAGCAGTTCTTC. It yields the protein CASSKTAQANEQFF.

J is TRBJ2-4 and V is TRBV5-1; 9 nucleotides line up with TRBD2. The CDR3 has 17 amino acids. Germline V lookup: CDR1 SGHRS, CDR2 YFSETQ. V shed 3 bases, J shed 6 bases, and the junction held 13 bases outside the gene matches. The CDR3 sequence is CASSSLTSGRTGNIQYF. In DNA, the CDR3 is TGCGCCAGCAGCTCCCTAACCAGCGGGAGGACGGGAAACATTCAGTACTTC.

This clone was picked up many times. The V and J genes are TRBV2 and TRBJ2-5; D is undetermined. V gave up 7 bases and J gave up 4 bases, with 13 bases separating them. The CDR3 covers 13 residues. Germline CDR1 is SNHLY and CDR2 is FYNNEI. CDR3 sequence (DNA): TGTGCCAGCACCTTAGGCCAACTAGAGACCCAGTACTTC. Its translation is CASTLGQLETQYF.

The rearrangement links TRBV29-1 to TRBJ2-1; D remains unclear. V lost 3 bases to trimming and J lost 5 bases, with 8 bases between them. The germline CDR1 and CDR2 sequences are SQVTM and ANQGSEA. The CDR3 sequence is 12 residues long. The CDR3 coding sequence is TGCAGCGTTGACTCTACCCACAATGAGCAGTTCTTC. Its protein is CSVDSTHNEQFF.

The J gene is TRBJ2-5, the V gene TRBV11-2; 10 nucleotides agree with TRBD1. The J call may be in error: the DNA end matches TRBJ2-7 better. CDR3 length equals 15 residues. From germline, CDR1 is SGHAT and CDR2 FQNNGV. CDR3 nucleotides: TGTGCCAGCAGCCCCAGGGACAGGGGTGCCAACGAGCAGTACTTC. It specifies CASSPRDRGANEQYF.

This chain connects TRBV4-3 to TRBJ1-4; unclear D gene. Germline V gives CDR1 LGHNA, CDR2 YSLEER. The length of the CDR3 is 11 residues. Trimming removed 0 bases from V and 16 bases from J, with 9 bases in between. CDR3 protein: CASSQEGDPFF. The CDR3 DNA sequence: TGCGCCAGCAGCCAAGAAGGAGATCCGTTTTTT.

CDR3 residues: CASSHPYRLTTSYQETQYF. CDR3 bases: TGTGCCAGCAGCCACCCATATAGGCTTACCACTAGCTACCAAGAGACCCAGTACTTC. The chain recombines TRBV11-2 with TRBJ2-5, with TRBD2 as a possible D gene (6 bases). Germline lookup yields CDR1 SGHAT and CDR2 FQNNGV. V lost 5 bases and J 0 bases, leaving 25 bases between the germline ends. The CDR3 loop spans 19 amino acids.

The chain employs TRBV6-5 and TRBJ2-7; D is unresolved. The CDR3 contains 13 residues. Germline values: CDR1 MNHEY, CDR2 SVGAGI. V was trimmed by 4 bases and J by 5 bases, leaving 12 bases between them. This CDR3 reads CASSWVGSHEQYF. CDR3 nucleotides: TGTGCCAGCAGTTGGGTTGGCAGCCACGAGCAGTACTTC.

This clone occurred many times. The chain has TRBV9 and TRBJ2-7; the match to TRBD1 covers 8 bases. Looked up from germline, CDR1 is SGDLS and CDR2 is YYNGEE. The length of the CDR3 is 15 residues. V shed 3 bases, J shed 1 base, and the junction held 6 bases outside the gene matches. The DNA for the CDR3 is TGTGCCAGCAGCGAGAGGACAGGGACTTCCTACGAGCAGTACTTC. Its translation: CASSERTGTSYEQYF.